This is a list of T cell receptor beta chains from one sample in a study of blood T cell repertoires in COVID-19. TCRdb's copy holds only in-frame clones and misses some; the assay was immunoSEQ multiplex PCR. Of 200,000 or so clones in the sample, around 84% were seen once. The sample taken for sequencing was peripheral blood. The receptors come from a man between 50 and 59 years old who had recovered from COVID-19. Each CDR3 is given with its conserved first and last residue. Fields, in order: CDR3 length, J gene, D gene, V gene, clone size, CDR3 DNA, CDR3 protein. A D gene is named only where the DNA matches it firmly. Clone size is shown for a subset of rows, as once, few, many or a class of expanded clone.

17 | TRBJ2-2 | - | TRBV3-1/TRBV3-2 | - | TGTGCCAGCAGCCTCAGGGCAGCGAAGAAGAACACCGGGGAGCTGTTTTTT | CASSLRAAKKNTGELFF
15 | TRBJ2-5 | TRBD2 | TRBV15 | - | TGTGCCACCAGCACCCCCGGGGGGGTCCGGGAGACCCAGTACTTC | CATSTPGGVRETQYF
18 | TRBJ2-1 | TRBD1 | TRBV19 | - | TGTGCCAGTAGTACCTTTTTCACACAGGGGGTCTCCTACAATGAGCAGTTCTTC | CASSTFFTQGVSYNEQFF
17 | TRBJ2-7 | - | TRBV5-5 | - | TGTGCCAGCAGCCCCCGAGGTATCGTAGCCAACGGCCGCGAGCAGTACTTC | CASSPRGIVANGREQYF
13 | TRBJ1-2 | - | TRBV6-5 | few | TGTGCCAGCAGTTCCAGGGGTACCTATGGCTACACCTTC | CASSSRGTYGYTF
13 | TRBJ2-7 | TRBD1 | TRBV5-1 | - | TGCGCCAGCAGCTTCCGACAGGGGGGCGAGCAGTACTTC | CASSFRQGGEQYF
14 | TRBJ2-2 | TRBD1 | TRBV6-6 | few | TGTGCCAGCATTCAACAGGGGGCCACCGGGGAGCTGTTTTTT | CASIQQGATGELFF
15 | TRBJ2-5 | TRBD2 | TRBV28 | - | TGTGCCAGCAGGCCTAGCGGGAGCTTAACGGAGACCCAGTACTTC | CASRPSGSLTETQYF
18 | TRBJ2-4 | TRBD1 | TRBV24-1 | - | TGTGCCGCCCCTTGTACCCAATTGGACAGGGCCACCAAAAACATTCAGTACTTC | CAAPCTQLDRATKNIQYF
15 | TRBJ1-4 | - | TRBV27 | - | TGTGCCAGCAGTTCCTGGACGGCGGGGGACGGAAAACTGTTTTTT | CASSSWTAGDGKLFF
16 | TRBJ1-3 | TRBD1 | TRBV3-1/TRBV3-2 | - | TGTGCCAGCAGCCATCGGACAGGGCCGTCTGGAAACACCATATATTTT | CASSHRTGPSGNTIYF
11 | TRBJ2-7 | - | TRBV10-1 | few | TGCGCCAGCAGTGCCGGGTACGAGCAGTACTTC | CASSAGYEQYF
12 | TRBJ1-1 | - | TRBV6-6 | - | TGTGCCAGCAGGAGGACAGATGGTGAAGCTTTCTTT | CASRRTDGEAFF
15 | TRBJ1-2 | TRBD1 | TRBV11-1 | - | TGTGCCAGCAGCTCGTCCCGGGACAGGATCGGAGGCTACACCTTC | CASSSSRDRIGGYTF
14 | TRBJ2-4 | - | TRBV6-5 | - | TGTGCCAGCAGTCCAAATGGACTGAAAAACATTCAGTACTTC | CASSPNGLKNIQYF
15 | TRBJ1-5 | TRBD1 | TRBV5-1 | - | TGCGCCAGCAGCCGGACAGGGGGCGTAAATCAGCCCCAGCATTTT | CASSRTGGVNQPQHF
15 | TRBJ2-7 | TRBD1 | TRBV5-5 | - | TGTGCCAGCAGCGCGCTCCGGGACAGGGCTTACGAGCAGTACTTC | CASSALRDRAYEQYF
13 | TRBJ2-1 | TRBD2 | TRBV28 | once | TGTGCCAGCGCGGCGGGAGGCTACAATGAGCAGTTCTTC | CASAAGGYNEQFF
17 | TRBJ2-3 | - | TRBV7-2 | - | TGTGCCAGCAGCTTATGGGGGACTCGGGGTAGCACAGATACGCAGTATTTT | CASSLWGTRGSTDTQYF
15 | TRBJ2-1 | TRBD2 | TRBV5-1 | once | TGCGCCAGCAGCTTTAATAGCGGGAGCTACAATGAGCAGTTCTTC | CASSFNSGSYNEQFF
14 | TRBJ2-7 | - | TRBV27 | - | TGTGCCAGCAGTTTAAAGGGAGACGGATACGAGCAGTACTTC | CASSLKGDGYEQYF
17 | TRBJ2-3 | TRBD2 | TRBV28 | - | TGTGCCAGCAGTTTATTAACACCTAGCGGCAGCACAGATACGCAGTATTTT | CASSLLTPSGSTDTQYF
11 | TRBJ1-1 | - | TRBV5-1 | once | TGCGCCAGCAGACAGGGTCAGGTTGCTTTCTTT | CASRQGQVAFF
13 | TRBJ2-5 | - | TRBV29-1 | - | TGCAGCGTTGAAGAGAACCAGCGAGAGACCCAGTACTTC | CSVEENQRETQYF
15 | TRBJ2-7 | TRBD1 | TRBV5-4 | - | TGTGCCAGCAGCTTGGGGACCGGACAGGCCTACGAGCAGTACTTC | CASSLGTGQAYEQYF
14 | TRBJ2-1 | - | TRBV6-6 | - | TGTGCCAGCAGTTACACTAGCTTAAACAATGAGCAGTTCTTC | CASSYTSLNNEQFF
17 | TRBJ2-7 | TRBD2 | TRBV28 | - | TGTGCCAGCAGTCAAGAGGAACTAGCGGGAGGCTCGGGTGAGCAGTACTTC | CASSQEELAGGSGEQYF
11 | TRBJ2-5 | - | TRBV5-4 | - | TGTGCCATCCCGAGTTGGGAGACCCAGTACTTC | CAIPSWETQYF
15 | TRBJ2-7 | TRBD1 | TRBV29-1 | - | TGCAGCGTGCGTCGGGGGACAGGTGGTCGGGGCGAGCAGTACTTC | CSVRRGTGGRGEQYF
16 | TRBJ1-3 | TRBD1 | TRBV19 | - | TGTGCCAGTAGTATGTCTCGGACAGGGGCTGGAAACACCATATATTTT | CASSMSRTGAGNTIYF
14 | TRBJ1-5 | TRBD1 | TRBV19 | - | TGTGCCAGTAGTATATGGACAGGGGACCAGCCCCAGCATTTT | CASSIWTGDQPQHF
12 | TRBJ2-7 | - | TRBV10-3 | few | TGTGCCATCAGTAAGGACAGCTACGAGCAGTACTTC | CAISKDSYEQYF
15 | TRBJ2-7 | TRBD2 | TRBV2 | - | TGTGCCAGCAGGGATAGCGGGAGCGGGACCTACGAGCAGTACTTC | CASRDSGSGTYEQYF
17 | TRBJ2-2 | - | TRBV18 | once | TGTGCCAGCTCACCAAGGCCCAGGGTTTCGAACACCGGGGAGCTGTTTTTT | CASSPRPRVSNTGELFF
16 | TRBJ2-1 | TRBD2 | TRBV19 | few | TGTGCCAGTAGTACACCTACTAGCGGGAGGGCAGGTGAGCAGTTCTTC | CASSTPTSGRAGEQFF
13 | TRBJ1-1 | TRBD1 | TRBV19 | - | TGTGCCACCGCGGACAGGACGAACACTGAAGCTTTCTTT | CATADRTNTEAFF
17 | TRBJ2-1 | - | TRBV4-2 | - | TGTGCCAGCAGCCAAGATATCAGGCTAGCAGCTTACAATGAGCAGTTCTTC | CASSQDIRLAAYNEQFF
11 | TRBJ2-1 | TRBD2 | TRBV9 | once | TGTGCCAGCAGCCCCGGGACTAGAAAGTTCTTC | CASSPGTRKFF
13 | TRBJ2-7 | - | TRBV24-1 | - | TGTGCCACCAGTGATTTGCAGCAGGGCGAGCAGTACTTC | CATSDLQQGEQYF
15 | TRBJ2-7 | - | TRBV28 | - | TGTGCCAGCACCTCTCCAGGCCAGGGTGGGTACGAGCAGTACTTC | CASTSPGQGGYEQYF
16 | TRBJ2-1 | TRBD1 | TRBV19 | - | TGTGCCAGTAGTATAGGTGGGACAGGGCCCTACAATGAGCAGTTCTTC | CASSIGGTGPYNEQFF
18 | TRBJ1-1 | - | TRBV10-2 | - | TGCGCCAGCAGGGAGGGTGGAATTTTTGACAACCTGAACACTGAAGCTTTCTTT | CASREGGIFDNLNTEAFF
15 | TRBJ1-2 | TRBD1 | TRBV24-1 | - | TGTGCCACCAGTGACCGGACAGGCGGGATCTATGGCTACACCTTC | CATSDRTGGIYGYTF
14 | TRBJ1-2 | TRBD1 | TRBV3-1/TRBV3-2 | - | TGTGCCAGCAGCCAAGATTCGGGACAGGCTGGCTACACCTTC | CASSQDSGQAGYTF
15 | TRBJ2-1 | TRBD2 | TRBV2 | - | TGTGCCAGCATCGGTGGCGGGGGATCCTACAATGAGCAGTTCTTC | CASIGGGGSYNEQFF
15 | TRBJ1-1 | TRBD1 | TRBV27 | few | TGTGCCAGCAGTGCCCGATCCGGGACAGGGAGTGAAGCTTTCTTT | CASSARSGTGSEAFF
15 | TRBJ1-4 | - | TRBV5-1 | - | TGCGCCAGCAGCTTGGTGGGCGCGCAGGGCGAAAAACTGTTTTTT | CASSLVGAQGEKLFF
17 | TRBJ2-7 | - | TRBV5-1 | - | TGCGCCAGCAGCTTGGCCTTTAGGACAGCGAGCTCCTACGAGCAGTACTTC | CASSLAFRTASSYEQYF
14 | TRBJ2-7 | - | TRBV15 | - | TGTGCCACCAGCAAACGGGGGGCTAGACACGAGCAGTACTTC | CATSKRGARHEQYF
15 | TRBJ2-7 | - | TRBV11-2 | - | TGTGCCAGCAGCTTAGAGGGAGGTTTCACCTACGAGCAGTACTTC | CASSLEGGFTYEQYF